The sequence of this T cell receptor beta chain was determined in a study of blood T cell repertoires in COVID-19. Overall study context: From the United States, Italy and Spain came samples of acute and convalescent COVID-19. From T cells, B-cell-depleted T cells, or PBMCs came the material, which was cDNA or gDNA.

In the study's own analysis: By means of reference gene primer amplification, nucleated cell counts were estimated. Here immunoSEQ multiplex PCR was the method, and the copy in TCRdb shows in-frame clones only, minus some. V and J calls and clone size are given by that table; D and trimming were obtained from the DNA. Among tens of thousands of clones, about four fifths were seen once, and the ten largest hold roughly 5.6%. V was clipped by 3 bases and J by 4 bases, with 7 bases between them. CDR3 length: 12 amino acids. CDR1 and CDR2 (germline): MNHNS, SASEGT. This TCR was sampled from a man between 50 and 59 years old with active COVID-19. V gene TRBV6-1 combines with J gene TRBJ2-7, with D perhaps TRBD1 (5 bases). The material sequenced was peripheral blood. CDR3 DNA sequence: TGTGCCAGCAGTGAGCAGGGTTACGAGCAGTACTTC. Protein sequence: CASSEQGYEQYF.